The source of this TCR beta chain is a study of cytomegalovirus exposure and HLA in healthy donors. The CDR3 has 13 residues. The germline V gene encodes CDR1 MNHEY and CDR2 SVGAGI. The J segment lost 7 bases and the V segment lost 5 bases, leaving 7 bases of the junction unmatched. Amplification used 60 Vbeta primers and 13 Jbeta primers. TCRdb's table, derived via immunoSEQ multiplex PCR, lists solely in-frame clones and lacks some. The top ten hold 1.3% to 1.5% of the sample, which has about 160,000 clones, approximately 76% seen once. This clone has a single count. This receptor was obtained from a man in his 60s in good health and CMV-seronegative. The gene calls are TRBV6-5 and TRBJ1-2, with 7 positions matching TRBD1. The sequencing sample was made of PBMCs. The CDR3 loop is CASSDTGVSGYTF. CDR3 bases: TGTGCCAGCAGTGATACAGGGGTCTCTGGCTACACCTTC.